Sequencing of this T cell receptor beta chain was carried out in a study of T cells after yellow fever vaccination. The CDR3 runs to 17 residues. Deletions cut 4 bases from V and 2 bases from J, with 19 bases between. Germline values: CDR1 SEHNR, CDR2 FQNEAQ (reference sequence). The table lists this clonotype with a count of one. Its target is unknown. Template-switching 5'RACE yielded the TCR cDNA; a universal primer site and UMIs were added in the process. MiXCR was run by TCRdb on the 5' RACE reads, yielding one entry per CDR3 protein. The top ten hold 36% of the sample, which has 150,000 to 200,000 distinct CDR3 sequences, 8% to 13% seen once. Regarding the study as a whole: Reappearance after the booster was seen for most primary-vaccination clones, at approximately 97% CD4 and less than 90% CD8.

Sequenced here: CD8+ T cells sorted from PBMCs, sampled 15 days after the yellow fever booster vaccination. This receptor was obtained from a man younger than 30 who received the YFV17D yellow fever vaccine. This rearrangement joins TRBV7-9 to TRBJ2-3, with TRBD2 as a possible D gene (8 bases). The CDR3 coding sequence is TGTGCCAGCAGCTCTCAGGGGGAACTAGCGGTCACAGATACGCAGTATTTT. Translating it yields CASSSQGELAVTDTQYF.